This note documents a single T cell receptor (beta chain) sequence. The CDR3 runs to 18 residues. With 0 bases clipped from V and 3 bases from J, the junction kept 8 bases outside the gene matches. Germline V gene lookup returns CDR1 LGHNA and CDR2 YSLEER. This sample stems from a study of OX40 agonist ivuxolimab in advanced cancers. Assay: immunoSEQ multiplex PCR; the TCRdb copy retains only in-frame clones and omits some. The sample has about 60,000 clones, over 90% seen once. This chain connects TRBV4-3 to TRBJ2-1, with TRBD2 matching over 10 bases. The receptor's source is an adult with an advanced solid tumor such as melanoma, head and neck, liver or kidney cancer. The sample consisted of CD4+ or CD8+ T cells sorted from blood, taken in a trial of the OX40 agonist ivuxolimab. The CDR3 loop is CASSQDWPTSGDYNEQFF. As DNA, the CDR3 is TGCGCCAGCAGCCAAGATTGGCCAACTAGCGGGGACTACAATGAGCAGTTCTTC.